What follows are 25 T cell receptor beta chains derived from one specimen sequenced in a study of T cell repertoires in cytomegalovirus infection. TCRdb recomputed calls from the reads with MiXCR, one row per CDR3 protein. Seen here are around 140,000 distinct CDR3 sequences, roughly a third observed once, and the top ten hold around 50%. Antigen specificity for these receptors is unknown. Sequences were derived from CD8+ T cells from cultured PBMCs, sampled from culture after CMV antigen stimulation. The receptors were gathered from a human donor in good health (CMV status not recorded). Some clones in this sample may be carry-over from other donors' samples.

This clonotype was seen only once. The V call is TRBV19, the J call TRBJ2-1; TRBD1 matches 9 bases. This CDR3 is 13 amino acids long. The V gene end was trimmed by 5 bases and the J gene end by 8 bases; junction bases not matched to a gene: 4. CDR1 and CDR2 from the germline V gene are LNHDA and SQIVND (reference sequence). CDR3 region: CASSVQGAYEQFF. The CDR3 coding sequence is TGTGCCAGTAGTGTACAGGGGGCCTATGAGCAGTTCTTC.

The chain has TRBV12-3 or TRBV12-4 and TRBJ2-3, with D unresolved. Trimming cost V 5 bases and J 1 base, with 10 bases left between them. This CDR3 is built from 14 residues. The CDR3 nucleotides are TGTGCCAGCAGTCCCGCGGCGGGCACAGATACGCAGTATTTT. This codes for CASSPAAGTDTQYF.

This clonotype came up many times. The chain recombines TRBV2 with TRBJ2-5; possibly TRBD1 or TRBD2 for D (6 bases each). CDR1 and CDR2 from the germline V gene are SNHLY and FYNNEI. V shed 4 bases and J shed 5 bases, with 14 bases lying between them. CDR3 length: 14 residues. The CDR3 DNA reads as TGTGCCAGCAGTGGAGAACAGGGAGGTGAGACCCAGTACTTC. It codes for CASSGEQGGETQYF.

This clonotype has just one count. The V call is TRBV2, the J call TRBJ2-5; D call uncertain. Germline CDR1 SNHLY, CDR2 FYNNEI. The V and J ends lost 7 bases and 2 bases respectively, with 5 bases between them. The CDR3 contains 11 residues. CDR3 protein: CASNIQETQYF. The CDR3 coding sequence is TGTGCCAGCAATATACAAGAGACCCAGTACTTC.

This clonotype was picked up a small number of times. The chain joins TRBV7-6 to TRBJ1-2, with D possibly being TRBD1 (5 bases). V was shortened by 2 bases and J by 4 bases, with 11 bases between the two germline ends. This CDR3 contains 14 residues. In germline, CDR1 is SGHVS, CDR2 FNYEAQ. The CDR3 nucleotides are TGTGCCAGCAGCTTATGGGGGGGATCCTATGGCTACACCTTC. Encoded protein: CASSLWGGSYGYTF.

The chain recombines TRBV27 with TRBJ2-5; D is ambiguous. There are 11 residues in the CDR3. The germline V gene has CDR1 MNHEY and CDR2 SMNVEV (reference sequence). V gave up 3 bases and J gave up 6 bases, with 5 bases separating them. The CDR3 coding sequence is TGTGCCAGCAGTTTGGGTCAGACCCAGTACTTC. Its translation: CASSLGQTQYF.

There are a few counts of this clonotype. V is TRBV20-1 and J is TRBJ1-6, with D perhaps matching TRBD1 (5 bases). Germline CDR1 DFQATT, CDR2 SNEGSKA (reference sequence). The CDR3 runs to 14 residues. V lost 5 bases, J lost 6 bases, and 14 bases lay in between. DNA for the CDR3: TGCAGTGCTGGGCGTCAGGGTCCTAATTCACCCCTCCACTTT. Translating it yields CSAGRQGPNSPLHF.

This clonotype was counted a few times. The V and J genes are TRBV6-1 and TRBJ2-7, with a tentative D call TRBD2 (6 bases). V lost 2 bases to trimming and J lost 0 bases, with 11 bases between them. The CDR3 length is 15 residues. CDR1 and CDR2 (germline): MNHNS, SASEGT. The CDR3 protein is CASSEHGGDSYEQYF. In nucleotides, the CDR3 is TGTGCCAGCAGTGAACACGGCGGGGACTCCTACGAGCAGTACTTC.

This chain uses TRBV2 with TRBJ2-3; D might be TRBD1 (6 bases). Between the trimmed V and J ends, which lost 3 bases and 5 bases, there was a span of 15 bases. Germline V gene data show CDR1 as SNHLY and CDR2 as FYNNEI. CDR3 length: 15 amino acids. The CDR3 loop is CASSDGWGPGDTQYF. The DNA for the CDR3 is TGTGCCAGCAGTGATGGGTGGGGGCCTGGAGATACGCAGTATTTT.

The chain joins TRBV4-1 to TRBJ2-7; 7 nucleotides line up with TRBD1. J lost 5 bases, V lost 2 bases, and 6 bases had no gene match. CDR1 MGHRA and CDR2 YSYEKL come from the germline V gene. The CDR3 loop spans 14 amino acids. CDR3 sequence reads: CASSQRQGVHEQYF. CDR3 DNA sequence: TGCGCCAGCAGCCAAAGACAGGGTGTCCACGAGCAGTACTTC.

In its sample, this clonotype was seen many times. The chain carries TRBV28 and TRBJ1-4, with D unclear. V dropped 10 bases and J dropped 4 bases, with 4 bases sitting between them. Germline CDR1 MDHEN, CDR2 SYDVKM. The CDR3 is made up of 10 amino acids. As DNA, the CDR3 is TGTGCCACCTATAATGAAAAACTGTTTTTT. It is translated as CATYNEKLFF.

This clonotype is labeled as medium-sized (0.01 to 0.1%). The chain combines TRBV11-2 with TRBJ1-6; the D is unclear. Germline-derived CDR1 and CDR2 are SGHAT and FQNNGV. This CDR3 spans 17 amino acids. V was shortened by 5 bases and J by 7 bases, with 21 bases between the two germline ends. CDR3 in amino acids: CASSLKGRASKNSPLHF. In nucleotides, the CDR3 is TGTGCCAGCAGCCTGAAAGGAAGGGCTTCGAAGAATTCACCCCTCCACTTT.

This chain connects TRBV27 to TRBJ1-1, with D tentatively TRBD1 (6 bases). V was cut by 5 bases and J by 7 bases, with 17 bases left in between. CDR1 is MNHEY, CDR2 SMNVEV, per germline (reference sequence). The CDR3 extends over 14 amino acids. The CDR3 protein is CASSPGTPKHEAFF. CDR3 DNA: TGTGCCAGCAGTCCTGGGACACCCAAGCATGAAGCTTTCTTT.

This clonotype was found many times. J is TRBJ1-1 and V is TRBV19, with a weak D call TRBD1 (6 bases). The germline gives CDR1 LNHDA, CDR2 SQIVND (reference sequence). The CDR3 covers 13 residues. V lost 1 base and J 4 bases, leaving 7 bases between the germline ends. CDR3 nucleotides: TGTGCCAGTAGTATAGGCAGGGGCACTGAAGCTTTCTTT. Amino acid sequence: CASSIGRGTEAFF.

The rearrangement joins TRBV6-6 to TRBJ1-5; D remains unclear. Per the germline V gene, CDR1 is MNHNY and CDR2 is SVGAGI (reference sequence). Trimming pared 6 bases from V and 5 bases from J, leaving 17 bases between. This CDR3 has 15 residues. DNA for the CDR3: TGTGCCAGCAGCGCCACCCGGCAGTTAGATCAGCCCCAGCATTTT. Translating gives CASSATRQLDQPQHF.

V and J are TRBV30 and TRBJ2-7; possibly TRBD2 for D (6 bases). The CDR3 sequence is 12 residues long. Germline loops: CDR1 GTSNPN, CDR2 SVGIG (reference sequence). V lost 3 bases and J lost 5, with 11 bases in between. In nucleotides, the CDR3 is TGTGCCTGGAGCACTAGCCACCACGAGCAGTACTTC. It encodes CAWSTSHHEQYF.

The chain is built from TRBV6-4 and TRBJ1-1; D is uncertain. Trimming removed 2 bases at V and 6 bases at J, with 10 bases between. CDR1 MRHNA and CDR2 SNTAGT come from the germline V gene. The CDR3 has 13 amino acids. The CDR3 region is CASSDENGAEAFF. The CDR3 DNA sequence: TGTGCCAGCAGTGACGAAAATGGGGCTGAAGCTTTCTTT.

This clonotype was counted between two and nine times. The V call is TRBV6-1, the J call TRBJ2-2, with a weak D call TRBD2 (6 bases). Germline CDR1 and CDR2: MNHNS and SASEGT. V shed 5 bases and J shed 4 bases, with 17 bases lying between them. This CDR3 spans 16 amino acids. CDR3 bases: TGTGCCAGCAGTCTGGTTGGGGGGATGGGCACCGGGGAGCTGTTTTTT. The encoded protein is CASSLVGGMGTGELFF.

This clonotype was observed a handful of times. This rearrangement joins TRBV4-1 to TRBJ2-3; weak D call: TRBD1 (5 bases). Germline V CDR1 and CDR2: MGHRA, YSYEKL. This CDR3 region has 15 residues. V lost 2 bases and J 2 bases, leaving 11 bases between the germline ends. CDR3 residues: CASSQNQGPTDTQYF. CDR3 nucleotides: TGCGCCAGCAGCCAAAATCAGGGCCCCACAGATACGCAGTATTTT.

The chain is built from TRBV4-1 and TRBJ2-1, with D unclear. The CDR3 length is 14 residues. Trimming shortened V by 2 bases and J by 2 bases, and 7 bases separated the two germline ends. The germline V gene has CDR1 MGHRA and CDR2 YSYEKL. The CDR3 is CASSQRGTYNEQFF. The CDR3 DNA sequence: TGCGCCAGCAGCCAAAGAGGTACCTACAATGAGCAGTTCTTC.

The chain links TRBV6-5 to TRBJ1-2; 10 nucleotides match TRBD1. The V gene's germline CDR1 is MNHEY and CDR2 SVGAGI. CDR3 length: 15 residues. Germline trimming cut 6 bases from V and 7 bases from J; bases unmatched to any gene: 11. CDR3 in amino acids: CASRTPMTGGIGYTF. The CDR3 DNA is TGTGCCAGCAGAACACCCATGACAGGGGGCATTGGCTACACCTTC.

This clonotype was counted between two and nine times. The chain links TRBV24-1 to TRBJ2-2, with D perhaps matching TRBD1 or TRBD2 (6 bases each). CDR3 length: 14 amino acids. The V and J ends lost 5 bases and 6 bases respectively, with 12 bases between them. Germline values: CDR1 KGHDR, CDR2 SFDVKD. CDR3 in amino acids: CATSGGDIPGELFF. In DNA, the CDR3 is TGTGCCACCAGTGGGGGGGACATTCCCGGGGAGCTGTTTTTT.

V is TRBV7-6 and J is TRBJ2-5; 8 nucleotides line up with TRBD2. Germline V gene lookup returns CDR1 SGHVS and CDR2 FNYEAQ. V was clipped by 10 bases and J by 4 bases; unmatched bases: 5. The CDR3 is 12 residues long. DNA of the CDR3: TGTGCCATCTCGGGGGGGCCAGAGACCCAGTACTTC. Translated: CAISGGPETQYF.

The sample holds many counts of this clonotype. CDR3 coding DNA: TGTGCCAGCAGTGAACCTGGGACAGCTGCAACTAATGAAAAACTGTTTTTT. As protein: CASSEPGTAATNEKLFF. This chain joins TRBV2 and TRBJ1-4; 7 nucleotides line up with TRBD1. The germline CDR1 and CDR2 sequences are SNHLY and FYNNEI. J was trimmed by 0 bases and V by 2 bases; bases with no gene match: 6. CDR3 length: 17 amino acids.

The chain is built from TRBV6-6 and TRBJ2-3; D gene ambiguous. CDR1 and CDR2 (germline): MNHNY, SVGAGI (reference sequence). Trimming took off 5 bases at V and 4 bases at J, with 7 bases between the two ends. The CDR3 totals 12 residues. The CDR3: CASSLGSDTQYF. The CDR3 coding sequence is TGTGCCAGCAGTCTAGGTTCAGATACGCAGTATTTT.